This record looks at one TCR beta chain sequence and its context. The antigen is undetermined. These data originate in a study of T cells in Graves' hyperthyroidism and ophthalmopathy. The study's findings and limits: Model predictions of ophthalmopathy came a median 6.5 months before onset.

Amplification targeted TCR beta CDR3 regions from RNA transcripts. An initial round of RT-PCR targeting the TCR CDR3 relied on the HTBI primer set. TCRdb re-called the multiplex PCR reads through MiXCR, storing one row per CDR3 protein. This table holds roughly 380,000 distinct CDR3 sequences, 13% found once. Recently diagnosed hyperthyroidism of less than 2 months' duration affected patients aged 18 to 65. The study left out patients who had uncontrolled infection, other autoimmune disease, pregnancy or lactation. J lost 8 bases, V lost 3 bases, and 8 bases had no gene match. CDR1 is GTSNPN and CDR2 is SVGIG in the germline V gene (reference sequence). The CDR3 runs to 14 residues.

The sequencing input was blood. The rearrangement links TRBV30 to TRBJ1-4, with 8 bases that match TRBD1. The TCR was taken from a man between 25 and 39 years old with Graves' hyperthyroidism that later progressed to Graves' ophthalmopathy. As DNA, the CDR3 is TGTGCCTGGAGCCTAGGACAGGGCGTGGAAAAACTGTTTTTT. It encodes CAWSLGQGVEKLFF. The whole variable domain, filled in from reference TRBV30 and TRBJ1-4, reads SQTIHQWPATLVQPVGSPLSLECTVEGTSNPNLYWYRQAAGRGLQLLFYSVGIGQISSEVPQNLSASRPQDRQFILSSKKLLLSDSGFYLCAWSLGQGVEKLFFGSGTQLSVL.